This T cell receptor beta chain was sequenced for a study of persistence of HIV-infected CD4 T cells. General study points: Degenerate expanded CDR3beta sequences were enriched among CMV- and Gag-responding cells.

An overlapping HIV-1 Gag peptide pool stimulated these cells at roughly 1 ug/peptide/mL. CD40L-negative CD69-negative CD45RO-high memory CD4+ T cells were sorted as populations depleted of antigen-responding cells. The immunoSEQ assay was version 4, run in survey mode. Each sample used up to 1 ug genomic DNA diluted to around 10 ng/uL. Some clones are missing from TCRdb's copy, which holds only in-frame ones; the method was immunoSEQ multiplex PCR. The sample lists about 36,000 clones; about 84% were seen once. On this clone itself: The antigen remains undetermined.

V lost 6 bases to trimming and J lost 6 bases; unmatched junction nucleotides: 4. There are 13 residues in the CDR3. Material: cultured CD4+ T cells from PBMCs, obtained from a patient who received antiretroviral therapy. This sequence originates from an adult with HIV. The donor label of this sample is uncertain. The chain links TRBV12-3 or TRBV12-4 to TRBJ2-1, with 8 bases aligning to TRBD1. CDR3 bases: TGTGCCAGCAGGGGGACAGGTTTCAATGAGCAGTTCTTC. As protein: CASRGTGFNEQFF.